The 29 T cell receptor beta chains given below trace back to one sample, sequenced in a study of control samples from healthy donors and cancer patients. Produced via immunoSEQ multiplex PCR; TCRdb's table is partial and in-frame only. Of 110,000 to 150,000 clones in the sample, less than 95% are singletons; the top ten hold more than 6.5%. The source material was blood. Receptor source: a man aged 18-30 years in good health.

This clone was found once. The chain has TRBV6-5 and TRBJ2-7; 7 nucleotides agree with TRBD2. The J segment lost 1 base and the V segment lost 0 bases, leaving 6 bases of the junction unmatched. This CDR3 is 16 amino acids long. The V gene's germline CDR1 is MNHEY and CDR2 SVGAGI. The CDR3 loop is CASSYSGASGSYEQYF. In nucleotides, the CDR3 is TGTGCCAGCAGTTACTCCGGTGCTAGCGGATCCTACGAGCAGTACTTC.

CDR3 sequence: CASSLGGAQNIQYF. The CDR3 nucleotides are TGCGCCAGCAGCCTGGGGGGGGCACAAAACATTCAGTACTTC. The chain has TRBV4-1 and TRBJ2-4; D possibly corresponds to TRBD2 (7 bases). The CDR3 covers 14 residues. The germline V gene has CDR1 MGHRA and CDR2 YSYEKL. Trimming left V 4 bases short and J 5 bases short, with 12 bases between.

The gene calls are TRBV25-1 and TRBJ2-7; D unclear. V lost 6 bases, J lost 1 base, and 10 bases lay in between. Germline lookup yields CDR1 MGHDK and CDR2 SYGVNS. This CDR3 is 13 amino acids long. This CDR3 is CASSPDSSYEQYF. The CDR3 bases are TGTGCCAGCAGCCCAGACTCTTCCTACGAGCAGTACTTC.

The rearrangement uses TRBV2 and TRBJ1-2; tentatively, D is TRBD1 (6 bases). V lost 8 bases, J lost 5 bases, and 15 bases lay in between. CDR3 length: 13 residues. Germline V gene data show CDR1 as SNHLY and CDR2 as FYNNEI. CDR3 residues: CASDAGGPYGYTF. The CDR3 DNA is TGTGCCAGCGATGCGGGGGGGCCGTATGGCTACACCTTC. Based on the CDR3 plus reference TRBV2 and TRBJ1-2, the full variable domain is EPEVTQTPSHQVTQMGQEVILRCVPISNHLYFYWYRQILGQKVEFLVSFYNNEISEKSEIFDDQFSVERPDGSNFTLKIRSTKLEDSAMYFCASDAGGPYGYTFGSGTRLTVV.

The chain links TRBV4-2 to TRBJ2-1; 9 positions match TRBD1. The germline V gene has CDR1 LGHNA and CDR2 YNFKEQ. The CDR3 consists of 17 residues. Trimming at V came to 3 bases and at J to 1 base, leaving 7 bases not matched to a gene. CDR3 bases: TGTGCCAGCAGCCATTCCTTGGGACAGGGATCCTACAATGAGCAGTTCTTC. This sequence encodes CASSHSLGQGSYNEQFF.

A word on this clone: In the same sample, other DNA sequences code for this CDR3. This chain joins TRBV5-6 and TRBJ1-2, with D maybe TRBD1 (5 bases). CDR3 length: 13 residues. V was clipped by 0 bases and J by 2 bases, with 5 bases between them. Germline V gene lookup returns CDR1 SGHDT and CDR2 YYEEEE. In nucleotides, the CDR3 is TGTGCCAGCAGCTTGGGGGGGAACTATGGCTACACCTTC. It specifies CASSLGGNYGYTF. Using reference TRBV5-6 and TRBJ1-2 for the parts outside the CDR3, the full variable domain is DAGVTQSPTHLIKTRGQQVTLRCSPKSGHDTVSWYQQALGQGPQFIFQYYEEEERQRGNFPDRFSGHQFPNYSSELNVNALLLGDSALYLCASSLGGNYGYTFGSGTRLTVV.

This rearrangement joins TRBV10-2 to TRBJ2-2; 9 nucleotides agree with TRBD2. The CDR3 spans 14 residues. Germline V gives CDR1 WSHSY, CDR2 SAAADI. With 5 bases clipped from V and 4 bases from J, the junction kept 2 bases outside the gene matches. The CDR3 sequence is CASSSGGFTGELFF. The CDR3 DNA reads as TGCGCCAGCAGTAGCGGGGGGTTCACCGGGGAGCTGTTTTTT.

J is TRBJ1-5 and V is TRBV11-2; D is ambiguous. CDR1 and CDR2 (germline): SGHAT, FQNNGV. The CDR3 is made up of 15 amino acids. V was pared by 2 bases and J by 0 bases, with 8 bases between. CDR3 residues: CASSLTGYSNQPQHF. Here the CDR3 DNA reads TGTGCCAGCAGCTTAACCGGTTATAGCAATCAGCCCCAGCATTTT.

This chain links TRBV14 with TRBJ2-5, with 9 nucleotides matching TRBD1. Germline CDR1 and CDR2: SGHDN and FVKESK. The CDR3 is 16 amino acids. The ends lost 5 bases at V and 4 bases at J; junction bases unmatched: 11. CDR3 in amino acids: CASSIKVGQGPETQYF. CDR3 DNA sequence: TGTGCCAGCAGCATTAAGGTGGGACAGGGACCAGAGACCCAGTACTTC.

The V and J genes are TRBV7-2 and TRBJ2-5; TRBD2 matches at 10 bases. This CDR3 has 17 amino acids. In germline, CDR1 is SGHTA, CDR2 FQGNSA. After removal of 2 bases from V and 2 bases from J, the junction contained 8 bases not matched to a gene. The CDR3 bases are TGTGCCAGCAGCTTATTTAGCGGGGGGACCGCACAAGAGACCCAGTACTTC. Its protein is CASSLFSGGTAQETQYF.

The chain has TRBV2 and TRBJ1-4, with a weak D call TRBD1 (5 bases). In germline, CDR1 is SNHLY, CDR2 FYNNEI. Trimming removed 5 bases from V and 8 bases from J, with 15 bases in between. The CDR3 runs 14 residues. CDR3 protein: CASSYLMGGEKLFF. The CDR3 bases are TGTGCCAGCAGTTACCTCATGGGGGGAGAAAAACTGTTTTTT.

This chain joins TRBV5-1 and TRBJ1-1, with 8 bases that match TRBD1. Germline trimming cut 4 bases from V and 4 bases from J; bases unmatched to any gene: 6. Germline CDR1 and CDR2: SGHRS and YFSETQ. This CDR3 is built from 14 residues. The CDR3 sequence is CASSAQGDSTEAFF. CDR3 in DNA: TGCGCCAGCAGCGCACAGGGGGATAGCACTGAAGCTTTCTTT.

This clone was counted once. The chain has TRBV3-1 (or the pseudogene TRBV3-2) and TRBJ2-3, with 12 bases aligning to TRBD2. Germline values: CDR1 LGHDT, CDR2 YNNKEL (reference sequence). This CDR3 contains 17 residues. V was pared by 3 bases and J by 4 bases, with 8 bases of the junction left unmatched. The DNA for the CDR3 is TGTGCCAGCAGCCACCTTACTAGCGGGGGGCCCGCAGATACGCAGTATTTT. It specifies CASSHLTSGGPADTQYF.

This clone was recorded once. The genes are TRBV28 and TRBJ2-3; no definite D call. Per the germline V gene, CDR1 is MDHEN and CDR2 is SYDVKM. V was pared by 6 bases and J by 2 bases, with 0 bases between. CDR3 length equals 10 residues. The CDR3 region is CASSTDTQYF. CDR3 nucleotides: TGTGCCAGCAGCACAGATACGCAGTATTTT.

The chain employs TRBV14 and TRBJ2-1, with 7 bases fitting TRBD1. The V gene end was trimmed by 7 bases and the J gene end by 9 bases; junction bases not matched to a gene: 9. CDR1 is SGHDN, CDR2 FVKESK, per germline. The CDR3 totals 13 residues. As DNA, the CDR3 is TGTGCCAGCACCCCGGACAGGACGGGTGAGCAGTTCTTC. This codes for CASTPDRTGEQFF.

This chain joins TRBV18 and TRBJ2-7, with no clear D. Trimming stripped 1 base from V and 0 bases from J, with 16 bases between. CDR3 length: 17 residues. Germline values: CDR1 KGHSH, CDR2 LQKENI. CDR3 sequence: CASSPQRTGRFSYEQYF. The CDR3 region has the DNA TGTGCCAGCTCACCACAACGAACGGGCAGGTTCTCCTACGAGCAGTACTTC.

The chain is built from TRBV7-2 and TRBJ1-6, with D possibly TRBD1 on 5 matching bases. V dropped 6 bases and J dropped 9 bases, with 21 bases sitting between them. Germline V gene data show CDR1 as SGHTA and CDR2 as FQGNSA. There are 16 residues in the CDR3. Written as DNA, the CDR3 is TGTGCCAGCAGTTCTCAACCCGGGGGGACGGTTTCACCCCTCCACTTT. Translating it yields CASSSQPGGTVSPLHF.

The CDR3 region has the DNA TGTGCCAGCAGTCCCGGAAAGAACACTGAAGCTTTCTTT. Translating it yields CASSPGKNTEAFF. The chain links TRBV12-3 or TRBV12-4 to TRBJ1-1; D unclear. Trimming removed 5 bases from V and 1 base from J, with 8 bases in between. This CDR3 contains 13 residues.

The V call is TRBV5-1, the J call TRBJ1-1; 7 bases map to TRBD1. The J segment lost 0 bases and the V segment lost 0 bases, leaving 8 bases of the junction unmatched. The CDR3 consists of 17 residues. Germline V gives CDR1 SGHRS, CDR2 YFSETQ. Written as DNA, the CDR3 is TGCGCCAGCAGCTTGGGCCGGGACAGACTTATGAACACTGAAGCTTTCTTT. Translation: CASSLGRDRLMNTEAFF.

This chain joins TRBV7-9 and TRBJ2-7, with 11 bases matching TRBD1. The CDR3 has 14 amino acids. Trimming took 5 bases from V and 4 from J; bases not matched to a gene: 4. The germline V gene encodes CDR1 SEHNR and CDR2 FQNEAQ (reference sequence). CDR3 amino acids: CASSLGQGGYEQYF. The CDR3 nucleotides read TGTGCCAGCAGCCTGGGACAGGGGGGATACGAGCAGTACTTC. The full variable domain, rest sourced from reference TRBV7-9 and TRBJ2-7, is DTGVSQNPRHKITKRGQNVTFRCDPISEHNRLYWYRQTLGQGPEFLTYFQNEAQLEKSRLLSDRFSAERPKGSFSTLEIQRTEQGDSAMYLCASSLGQGGYEQYFGPGTRLTVT.

V and J are TRBV11-2 and TRBJ2-7; D unresolved. Trimming cost V 5 bases and J 10 bases, with 18 bases left between them. Looked up from germline, CDR1 is SGHAT and CDR2 is FQNNGV. The CDR3 covers 13 residues. In nucleotides, the CDR3 is TGTGCCAGCAGCACCCCCCGATGGGTAGGACAGTACTTC. Its protein product is CASSTPRWVGQYF.

The chain recombines TRBV5-8 with TRBJ1-2, with D maybe TRBD1 (5 bases). Trimming cost V 2 bases and J 7 bases, with 9 bases left between them. Germline lookup yields CDR1 SGHTS and CDR2 YDEGEE. The CDR3 is 12 amino acids. The CDR3 here is CASSFVQGGYTF. The CDR3 nucleotides are TGTGCCAGCAGCTTTGTCCAGGGTGGCTACACCTTC.

This rearrangement joins TRBV4-1 to TRBJ1-2, with D possibly being TRBD1 (6 bases). This CDR3 comprises 16 residues. Germline CDR1 is MGHRA and CDR2 is YSYEKL. V was shortened by 0 bases and J by 3 bases, with 14 bases between the two germline ends. The CDR3 DNA is TGCGCCAGCAGCCAAGATCCACAGGGCTGGGACTATGGCTACACCTTC. This sequence encodes CASSQDPQGWDYGYTF.

The rearrangement uses TRBV5-1 and TRBJ2-2; the D gene is possibly TRBD1 (6 bases). The V gene's germline CDR1 is SGHRS and CDR2 YFSETQ. V dropped 4 bases and J dropped 6 bases, with 22 bases sitting between them. The CDR3 is 17 amino acids. The chain's CDR3 is CASSPQARGVGAGELFF. The CDR3 nucleotides are TGCGCCAGCAGCCCGCAAGCCAGGGGCGTAGGCGCCGGGGAGCTGTTTTTT.

This rearrangement joins TRBV9 to TRBJ1-2; D gene ambiguous. Germline V gene sequence: CDR1 SGDLS, CDR2 YYNGEE. Trimming cost V 7 bases and J 5 bases, with 9 bases left between them. This CDR3 spans 11 amino acids. CDR3 sequence: CASGALYGYTF. In DNA, the CDR3 is TGTGCCAGCGGAGCACTTTATGGCTACACCTTC.

This clone was counted once. The rearrangement links TRBV5-1 to TRBJ2-3; 12 nucleotides agree with TRBD2. The junction had 11 bases not matched to a gene; V was cut back by 0 bases and J by 0 bases. This CDR3 is built from 20 residues. Germline-derived CDR1 and CDR2 are SGHRS and YFSETQ. The CDR3 coding sequence is TGCGCCAGCAGCTTGGCGGCGACTAGCGGGGGCGTTCCTAGCACAGATACGCAGTATTTT. This sequence encodes CASSLAATSGGVPSTDTQYF.

The V and J genes are TRBV4-3 and TRBJ2-7; D gene ambiguous. Germline loops: CDR1 LGHNA, CDR2 YSLEER. Deletions cut 5 bases from V and 7 bases from J, with 12 bases between. The CDR3 contains 12 residues. The CDR3 region is CASSFADGEQYF. The CDR3 region has the DNA TGCGCCAGCAGCTTTGCCGACGGGGAGCAGTACTTC.

The rearrangement uses TRBV30 and TRBJ2-1; D remains unclear. This CDR3 spans 14 amino acids. V lost 3 bases and J 4 bases, leaving 13 bases between the germline ends. CDR1 and CDR2 from the germline V gene are GTSNPN and SVGIG (reference sequence). The CDR3 is CAWRDPRHYNEQFF. The CDR3, as DNA: TGTGCCTGGAGGGACCCTCGGCATTACAATGAGCAGTTCTTC.

The chain uses TRBV19 and TRBJ1-2, with D uncertain. The CDR3 spans 15 residues. Germline CDR1 and CDR2: LNHDA and SQIVND (reference sequence). Between the trimmed V and J ends, which lost 3 bases and 8 bases, there was a span of 19 bases. The CDR3: CASSIWANGGWGYTF. The CDR3 nucleotides are TGTGCCAGTAGTATTTGGGCGAACGGCGGTTGGGGCTACACCTTC.